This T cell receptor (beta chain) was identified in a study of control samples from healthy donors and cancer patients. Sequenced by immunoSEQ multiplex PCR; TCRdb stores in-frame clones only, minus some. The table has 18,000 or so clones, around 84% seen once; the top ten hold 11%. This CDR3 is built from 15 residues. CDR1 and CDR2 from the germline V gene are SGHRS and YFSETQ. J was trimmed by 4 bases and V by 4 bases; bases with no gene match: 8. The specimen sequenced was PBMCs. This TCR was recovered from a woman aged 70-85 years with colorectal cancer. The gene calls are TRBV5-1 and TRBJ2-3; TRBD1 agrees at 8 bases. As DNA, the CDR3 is TGCGCCAGCAGCCTGGACAGGGTCGGTGCAGATACGCAGTATTTT. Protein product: CASSLDRVGADTQYF.